The present entry profiles one T cell receptor beta chain with its context. What it binds is unknown. The entry originates in a study of PD-1 blockade in classical Hodgkin lymphoma. The CDR3 runs 16 residues. V gave up 4 bases and J gave up 6 bases; unmatched junction bases: 16. Germline V CDR1 and CDR2: SGHNT, YYREEE (reference sequence). Brentuximab vedotin exposure varied among the patients, all of whom had relapsed after autologous stem cell transplantation. TCRdb's copy holds only in-frame clones and misses some; the assay was immunoSEQ multiplex PCR. This table holds 35,000 to 45,000 clones, about 90% found once. Study outcomes and limitations: CD4+ but not CD8+ TCR diversity rose significantly by C4D1. Whoever responded completely had baseline diversity much like that seen in newly diagnosed patients.

The sequencing used peripheral blood mononuclear cells (PBMCs), collected at baseline. This clonotype was sampled from a human donor with classical Hodgkin lymphoma. The chain recombines TRBV5-4 with TRBJ2-7; 7 bases align to TRBD1. CDR3: CASSRLGGYRGSEQYF. The CDR3 bases are TGTGCCAGCAGCCGCTTAGGCGGGTACAGGGGAAGCGAGCAGTACTTC. The whole variable domain, remainder taken from reference TRBV5-4 and TRBJ2-7, is ETGVTQSPTHLIKTRGQQVTLRCSSQSGHNTVSWYQQALGQGPQFIFQYYREEENGRGNFPPRFSGLQFPNYSSELNVNALELDDSALYLCASSRLGGYRGSEQYFGPGTRLTVT.